The entry below describes one TCR beta chain. This clone appeared a single time. The clone's antigen remains unknown. There are no base qualities to consult, and no much larger clone falls within one base. The record originates from a study of T cells in localized non-small cell lung cancer (dated by TCRdb to the early 2020s). Turning to the overall study: T cell repertoires of fewer than 250 early-stage NSCLC patients were analyzed, with tumors being compared against uninvolved tumor-adjacent lungs. The cohort comprised some 240 treatment-naïve NSCLC patients with resected, localized lung tumors. NSCLC patients had a mean age of approximately 72 years, and more than 120 were male and 85 to 110 female.

For CDR1 and CDR2, the germline V gene (reference sequence) lists DFQATT and SNEGSKA. The CDR3 runs 11 amino acids, cysteine and phenylalanine included. Just the 33-base CDR3 DNA is kept, in frame starting at base 1. Trimming costs V 5 bases and J 5 bases, and their ends lie 9 bases apart. At diagnosis, peripheral blood, uninvolved tumor-adjacent lung and tumor were collected and were preserved as a mix of fresh-frozen and FFPE material. For TCR repertoire profiling, blood samples were analyzed in the form of peripheral blood mononuclear cells. TCR beta CDR3 regions were sequenced from DNA using the immunoSEQ Assay. The original methods were these. T cell density was computed as TCR beta template counts normalized to usable DNA estimated by amplifying housekeeping genes. The preseqR package was used to estimate richness by extrapolating to 400,000 templates for PBMC samples and to 120,000 templates for tissue samples. Clonality was defined by subtracting Pielou's evenness from one. To identify tissue-enriched TCRs, differential abundance testing was run on productive amino-acid clonotypes with a minimum total count of 5 and an alpha of 0.1. The Jaccard Index and the Morisita Overlap Index were used to measure how much the repertoires overlapped between compartments. GLIPH grouped TCR beta CDR3s together with public tetramer-defined viral CDR3s, and a viral motif had to include at least three viral sequences and show V-gene enrichment. TCRdb provides this immuneACCESS table in a form limited to in-frame rearrangements. Some clones are lacking; in checked studies, under half of them reflect an unresolved V gene, and why the rest are absent is not known. V and J calls and clone size follow that table, whereas D and trimming were derived from the DNA. In this sample the table shows about 33,000 clones, 80% of which occur a single time. The top ten clones comprise roughly a sixth of the sample.

Broader findings and caveats from the paper: Longer overall survival was associated with higher T cell density in blood, whereas shorter survival was associated with higher clonality in adjacent lung. A median of approximately 53 of the top 100 tumor clones turned up in the paired uninvolved adjacent lung, and approximately 30 of those clones also ranked among the top 100 of that same adjacent lung. Because multi-region tumor sequencing was not performed, intratumor heterogeneity could not be ruled out. Because the study design was exploratory, TCR variables were selected using unadjusted p-values without false-discovery rate correction. Uninvolved tumor-adjacent lung showed the highest T cell clonality, higher than tumor, which suggests more focused antigenic responses in the uninvolved tumor-adjacent lung.

The TCR was taken from a male donor aged 60 or over with stage III squamous cell lung carcinoma. The rearranged segments are TRBV20-1 and TRBJ1-1, with TRBD1 tentatively as D gene (5 bases match). The material was peripheral blood, obtained before any cancer treatment. The encoded CDR3 is CSAARGTEAFF. The bases are TGCAGTGCTGCGAGGGGTACTGAAGCTTTCTTT.